These T cell receptor beta chains were read from a single sample in a study of sequential checkpoint blockade in melanoma. Sequencing used immunoSEQ multiplex PCR; TCRdb keeps in-frame clones, though not all of them. The sample includes about 18,000 clones, 73% of them seen just once. The sample consisted of tumor tissue (inferred from file names), taken from a patient given nivolumab and ipilimumab in sequence. Receptors originate from a human donor with melanoma. Both conserved end residues are trimmed from each CDR3. Some rows have no size entry. The others give once, few or many, or a class for an expanded clone.

v_gene,abundance,j_gene,CDR3aa
TRBV19,.,TRBJ1-2,ASSTGSHYGYT
TRBV15,.,TRBJ2-5,ATSRVGNQETQY
TRBV28,.,TRBJ1-5,ASRLGGGSNQPQH
TRBV28,few,TRBJ2-1,ASLGQGAWYNEQF
TRBV11-3,.,TRBJ2-1,ASSGSGGSYNEQF
TRBV5-1,.,TRBJ2-2,ATGLADNTGELF
TRBV14,.,TRBJ1-4,ASSSGQGAQKLF
TRBV10-3,many,TRBJ2-3,AISETVAGGSRTDTQY
TRBV18,once,TRBJ1-2,ASSAGTNYGYT
TRBV19,.,TRBJ2-1,ASSKAREQF
TRBV7-6,once,TRBJ2-7,ASSQDIETGAYEQY
TRBV28,few,TRBJ2-5,ASSERGGPRETQY
TRBV19,.,TRBJ1-4,ASSVGTSNEKLF
TRBV29-1,.,TRBJ2-3,SYPQPSTDTQY
TRBV6-7,.,TRBJ1-2,ASSEWADYGYT
TRBV30,.,TRBJ1-1,AWRGHTEAF
TRBV11-3,.,TRBJ2-6,ASSLGGTGVGANVLT
TRBV15,.,TRBJ2-3,ATSRERVPDTQY
TRBV1,few,TRBJ1-1,ASSLGARKAF
TRBV18,.,TRBJ2-3,ASSTPFTDTQY
TRBV6-7,.,TRBJ2-2,ASSYFVGGGGELF
TRBV19,.,TRBJ2-5,ASSMASGSLGETQY
TRBV11-3,once,TRBJ1-2,ASRPLGAVSYGYT
TRBV28,few,TRBJ2-7,ASRLGPWRAYEQY
TRBV14,.,TRBJ2-7,ASSDRPGQGRYEQY
TRBV30,.,TRBJ2-1,AWSSGQGFLGEQF
TRBV2,few,TRBJ1-5,ASCFGKGYSNQPQH
TRBV28,once,TRBJ1-3,ASSDRDGNTIY
TRBV8-2,once,TRBJ2-1,ASSLSERGKYNEQF
TRBV6-8,.,TRBJ2-3,ASSVGAGSTDTQY
TRBV6-8,few,TRBJ2-7,ASRSTTYEQY
TRBV5-1,.,TRBJ2-1,ASSFNGGTYNEQF